Each of the 20 T cell receptor beta chains below was sequenced from the same sample in a study of CD8+ T cells in alopecia areata. Isolated RNA was reverse transcribed into cDNA used as the sequencing template. The repertoire was sequenced with immunoSEQ multiplex PCR; TCRdb's copy has only in-frame clones and lacks some. The table lists over 150,000 clones, more than 50% of them singletons. Sequenced sample: CD8+ T cells sorted from blood. The receptors were gathered from a human donor in good health.

V is TRBV14 and J is TRBJ1-1; no firm D call. The CDR3 length is 16 residues. CDR1 is SGHDN, CDR2 FVKESK, per germline. V lost 1 base and J 0 bases, leaving 12 bases between the germline ends. The CDR3: CASSQAVPAMNTEAFF. The CDR3 bases are TGTGCCAGCAGCCAAGCTGTCCCCGCCATGAACACTGAAGCTTTCTTT.

The V and J genes are TRBV4-1 and TRBJ2-1, with D unclear. Trimming cost V 0 bases and J 10 bases, with 7 bases left between them. The germline gives CDR1 MGHRA, CDR2 YSYEKL. The CDR3 totals 12 residues. The CDR3 here is CASSQDQWEQFF. The CDR3 DNA is TGCGCCAGCAGCCAAGATCAGTGGGAGCAGTTCTTC.

This clone was counted only a few times. The rearrangement joins TRBV18 to TRBJ1-6, with 8 bases aligning to TRBD1. CDR3 length: 20 amino acids. V lost 1 base, J lost 9 bases, and 20 bases stayed unmatched. Germline V gene lookup returns CDR1 KGHSH and CDR2 LQKENI. The CDR3 region has the DNA TGTGCCAGCTCACCACGAACCAACCATACGGACGGGGGACAGGCTTCACCCCTCCACTTT. Residues: CASSPRTNHTDGGQASPLHF.

The rearrangement joins TRBV6-5 to TRBJ2-3; no firm D call. The ends were cut back, 6 bases at V and 5 bases at J, with 9 bases in the middle. The CDR3 runs 12 residues. CDR1 is MNHEY, CDR2 SVGAGI, per germline. CDR3 nucleotides: TGTGCCAGCAGCTTCACTGGAGATACGCAGTATTTT. It yields the protein CASSFTGDTQYF.

The chain recombines TRBV5-6 with TRBJ2-5, with a tentative D call TRBD2 (6 bases). Germline V gene data show CDR1 as SGHDT and CDR2 as YYEEEE. CDR3 size: 16 residues. Deletions cut 0 bases from V and 5 bases from J, with 17 bases between. The CDR3 is CASSLASASGRETQYF. CDR3 bases: TGTGCCAGCAGCTTGGCCTCGGCTAGTGGGAGGGAGACCCAGTACTTC.

The genes are TRBV29-1 and TRBJ2-1, with D possibly TRBD2 on 6 matching bases. The CDR3 spans 13 residues. CDR1 and CDR2 (germline): SQVTM, ANQGSEA. V lost 3 bases, J lost 5 bases, and 11 bases lay in between. CDR3 loop: CSVDHWGDNEQFF. As DNA, the CDR3 is TGCAGCGTTGATCACTGGGGGGACAATGAGCAGTTCTTC.

This rearrangement joins TRBV5-4 to TRBJ2-1, with D uncertain. V was cut by 3 bases and J by 0 bases, with 4 bases left in between. Germline values: CDR1 SGHNT, CDR2 YYREEE (reference sequence). The CDR3 is 13 amino acids. The CDR3 reads CASSSFSYNEQFF. The CDR3, as DNA: TGTGCCAGCAGCTCCTTCTCCTACAATGAGCAGTTCTTC.

The chain carries TRBV15 and TRBJ1-4, with 8 bases matching TRBD1. V was clipped by 6 bases and J by 8 bases; unmatched bases: 5. The germline CDR1 and CDR2 sequences are LNHNV and YYDKDF (reference sequence). The CDR3 length is 13 residues. The CDR3 region is CATRDRVNEKLFF. The CDR3 DNA sequence: TGTGCCACCAGGGACAGGGTAAACGAAAAACTGTTTTTT.

The chain joins TRBV9 to TRBJ1-2; D remains ambiguous. This CDR3 comprises 13 residues. Trimming pared 4 bases from V and 5 bases from J, leaving 12 bases between. Germline CDR1 SGDLS, CDR2 YYNGEE. The DNA of the CDR3 is TGTGCCAGCAGCCCTAAGGTGGGTTATGGCTACACCTTC. It specifies CASSPKVGYGYTF.

This sequence joins TRBV4-2 and TRBJ2-2; 8 nucleotides match TRBD2. Germline V gene sequence: CDR1 LGHNA, CDR2 YNFKEQ. Losses at the gene ends were 5 bases for V and 5 bases for J; bases not matched to a gene: 7. This CDR3 has 15 residues. CDR3 protein: CASSFPGLVTGELFF. CDR3 coding DNA: TGTGCCAGCAGCTTCCCGGGACTAGTGACCGGGGAGCTGTTTTTT.

This clone showed up many times. The rearrangement joins TRBV5-1 to TRBJ2-1, with TRBD1 identical over 10 bases. CDR3 length equals 15 residues. With 5 bases clipped from V and 6 bases from J, the junction kept 8 bases outside the gene matches. Germline CDR1 is SGHRS and CDR2 is YFSETQ. The CDR3 protein is CASRAGTGVSNEQFF. In DNA, the CDR3 is TGCGCCAGCAGGGCCGGGACAGGGGTTAGCAATGAGCAGTTCTTC.

V and J are TRBV25-1 and TRBJ2-4; D is possibly TRBD1 (7 bases). The V and J ends lost 6 bases and 1 base respectively, with 13 bases between them. In germline, CDR1 is MGHDK, CDR2 SYGVNS. CDR3 length: 15 residues. The CDR3 is CASREGAGAKNIQYF. The CDR3 DNA is TGTGCCAGCAGGGAGGGGGCTGGGGCCAAAAACATTCAGTACTTC.

The genes are TRBV13 and TRBJ1-2; TRBD1 agrees at 7 bases. The CDR3 contains 13 residues. Germline CDR1 PRHDT, CDR2 FYEKMQ (reference sequence). Trimming removed 5 bases from V and 6 bases from J; junction bases left unmatched: 6. CDR3 amino acids: CASSLNQGDGYTF. CDR3 DNA: TGTGCCAGCAGCCTGAATCAGGGGGATGGCTACACCTTC.

The V call is TRBV19, the J call TRBJ1-2; D is ambiguous. V lost 4 bases, J lost 4 bases, and 13 bases lay in between. The V gene's germline CDR1 is LNHDA and CDR2 SQIVND (reference sequence). The CDR3 is 14 residues long. The CDR3 DNA reads as TGTGCCAGTAGTACTCCGGGGAGTCTCTATGGCTACACCTTC. Its translation is CASSTPGSLYGYTF.

This clone showed up just a few times. CDR3 loop: CASSGTVSQPQHF. The CDR3 coding sequence is TGTGCCAGCAGTGGGACAGTATCCCAGCCCCAGCATTTT. V usage is TRBV2 and J usage is TRBJ1-5, with D tentatively TRBD1 (6 bases). This CDR3 has 13 amino acids. CDR1 and CDR2 (germline): SNHLY, FYNNEI. Between the trimmed V and J ends, which lost 4 bases and 7 bases, there was a span of 11 bases.

The genes are TRBV27 and TRBJ2-1, with D maybe TRBD1 (5 bases). CDR1 and CDR2 from the germline V gene are MNHEY and SMNVEV (reference sequence). The CDR3 sequence is 14 residues long. V was trimmed by 4 bases and J by 7 bases, leaving 14 bases between them. The CDR3 DNA reads TGTGCCAGCAGTTCAAGGCAGGGTACGAATGAGCAGTTCTTC. Protein product: CASSSRQGTNEQFF.

This clone has just a few counts. The chain employs TRBV6-6 and TRBJ2-2; D gene uncertain. This CDR3 comprises 11 residues. CDR1 and CDR2 (germline): MNHNY, SVGAGI (reference sequence). V shed 4 bases and J shed 7 bases, with 4 bases lying between them. CDR3 sequence reads: CASSLFGELFF. Here the CDR3 DNA reads TGTGCCAGCAGTTTGTTCGGGGAGCTGTTTTTT.

The chain couples TRBV27 to TRBJ2-7; 10 nucleotides match TRBD1. The CDR3 runs 14 residues. The germline V gene has CDR1 MNHEY and CDR2 SMNVEV (reference sequence). V trimming: 6 bases; J trimming: 2 bases; junction bases outside the gene matches: 4. CDR3 DNA sequence: TGTGCCAGCAGGGGGACAGGGGACCCCTACGAGCAGTACTTC. This sequence encodes CASRGTGDPYEQYF.

The rearrangement uses TRBV15 and TRBJ1-2, with TRBD1 as a possible D gene (5 bases). The V gene lost 5 bases and the J gene lost 5 bases, with 21 bases spanning the gap. The germline gives CDR1 LNHNV, CDR2 YYDKDF (reference sequence). The CDR3 runs 16 residues. CDR3 nucleotide sequence: TGTGCCACCAGCGGATTGCGGGGACGGACTATTTATGGCTACACCTTC. Its protein is CATSGLRGRTIYGYTF.

V gene TRBV9 combines with J gene TRBJ1-5; no clear D. Trimming cost V 3 bases and J 2 bases, with 12 bases left between them. Per the germline V gene, CDR1 is SGDLS and CDR2 is YYNGEE. CDR3 length equals 15 residues. Written as DNA, the CDR3 is TGTGCCAGCAGCGCGGGTGTTCTAGGCAATCAGCCCCAGCATTTT. Translation gives CASSAGVLGNQPQHF. Complete variable domain (other parts from reference TRBV9 and TRBJ1-5): DSGVTQTPKHLITATGQRVTLRCSPRSGDLSVYWYQQSLDQGLQFLIQYYNGEERAKGNILERFSAQQFPDLHSELNLSSLELGDSALYFCASSAGVLGNQPQHFGDGTRLSIL.